This T cell receptor beta chain was sequenced in a study of shared clonotypes between healthy human individuals. The assay was immunoSEQ multiplex PCR, and TCRdb's table has in-frame clones only and misses some. This table holds around 2,000,000 clones, roughly 94% found once. In its sample, this clone was seen once. Trimming took off 6 bases at V and 2 bases at J, with 11 bases between the two ends. CDR1 is MDHEN and CDR2 is SYDVKM in the germline V gene. CDR3 size: 14 residues. The chain carries TRBV28 and TRBJ1-3, with no clear D. Sequencing was done on a sample of naive CD4+ T cells sorted from blood. Documented subset: CD45RA+ positively selected. The TCR originated in a man in his late teens or twenties in good health. The CDR3 DNA is TGTGCCAGCAGCCTATATAATCCTGGAAACACCATATATTTT. It translates to CASSLYNPGNTIYF.